This T cell receptor beta chain appears in the sequencing data of a study of T-cell reconstitution after alpha-beta-depleted transplantation in children. Study conclusions and caveats: Several patients had high TCRbeta diversity at day 60; it came from surviving recipient T cells and thymic progenitors. Once a year had passed after transplant, T-cell counts and diversity came mostly from newly produced T cells.

This CDR3 has 15 amino acids. The germline V gene has CDR1 SGHKS and CDR2 YYEKEE (reference sequence). Trimming shortened V by 4 bases and J by 7 bases, and 18 bases separated the two germline ends. For this clonotype: No antigen is known for it.

Preparing the TCRbeta library involved the use of unique molecular identifiers. TCRdb recomputed calls from the PCR reads with MiXCR, one row per CDR3 protein. The repertoire includes some 350,000 distinct CDR3 sequences, 16% of them detected once, and about 41% sits in the top ten. The sequencing here drew on PBMCs, mostly from graft donor cells, taken 360 days after TCRalphabeta/CD19-depleted stem cell transplant. The rearrangement joins TRBV5-5 to TRBJ2-1; D may be TRBD2 (6 bases). The clonotype was recovered from a male patient between 2 and 15 years old who had a stem cell transplant for acute lymphoblastic leukemia, so the T cells may come from the graft donor. Here the CDR3 DNA reads TGTGCCAGCAGCCGCCAATCCGAGACTAGGAATGAGCAGTTCTTC. It encodes CASSRQSETRNEQFF.